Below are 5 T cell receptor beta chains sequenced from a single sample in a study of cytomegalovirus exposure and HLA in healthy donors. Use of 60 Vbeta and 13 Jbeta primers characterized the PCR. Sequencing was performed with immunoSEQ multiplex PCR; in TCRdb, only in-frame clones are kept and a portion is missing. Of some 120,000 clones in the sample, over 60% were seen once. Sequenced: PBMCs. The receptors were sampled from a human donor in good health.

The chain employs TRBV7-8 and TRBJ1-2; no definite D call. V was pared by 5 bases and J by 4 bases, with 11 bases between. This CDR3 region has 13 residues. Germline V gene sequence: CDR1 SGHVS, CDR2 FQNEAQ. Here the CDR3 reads CASSPEGSYGYTF. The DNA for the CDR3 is TGTGCCAGCAGCCCTGAGGGCAGCTATGGCTACACCTTC.

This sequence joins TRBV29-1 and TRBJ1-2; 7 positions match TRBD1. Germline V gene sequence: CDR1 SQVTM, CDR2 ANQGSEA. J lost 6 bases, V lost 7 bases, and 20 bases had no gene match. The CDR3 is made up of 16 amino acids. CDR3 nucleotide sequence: TGCAGCGCTGGGCGTAGGATACTAGACAGGGATGATGGCTACACCTTC. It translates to CSAGRRILDRDDGYTF.

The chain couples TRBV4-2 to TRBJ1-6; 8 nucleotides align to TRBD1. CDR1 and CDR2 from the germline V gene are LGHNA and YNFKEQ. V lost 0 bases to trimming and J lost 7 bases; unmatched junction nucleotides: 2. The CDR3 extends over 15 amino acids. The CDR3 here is CASSQDDRGNSPLHF. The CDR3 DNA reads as TGTGCCAGCAGCCAAGACGACAGGGGAAATTCACCCCTCCACTTT.

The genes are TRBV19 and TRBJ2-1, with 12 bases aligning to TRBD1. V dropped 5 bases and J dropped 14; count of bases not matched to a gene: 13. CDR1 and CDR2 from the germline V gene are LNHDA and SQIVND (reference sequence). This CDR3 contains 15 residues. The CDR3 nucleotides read TGTGCCAGTAGTGTCGACAGGGACAGGGGGCTTATCAAGTTCTTC. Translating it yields CASSVDRDRGLIKFF.

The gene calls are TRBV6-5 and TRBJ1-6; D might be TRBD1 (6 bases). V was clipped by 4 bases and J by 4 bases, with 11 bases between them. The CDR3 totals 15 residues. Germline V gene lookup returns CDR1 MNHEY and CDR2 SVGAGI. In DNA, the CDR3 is TGTGCCAGCAGTTCCTCACAGGGTTATAATTCACCCCTCCACTTT. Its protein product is CASSSSQGYNSPLHF.